What follows are 4 T cell receptor beta chains derived from one specimen sequenced in a study of blood T cell repertoires in COVID-19 (dated by TCRdb to 2020 to 2022). To prepare the library, the immunoSEQ multiplex PCR assay was applied. As stored in TCRdb, this immuneACCESS dataset retains in-frame rearrangements with V and J assigned. A fraction of the clones does not appear; measured against another copy, unresolved V genes explain less than half of the discrepancy, and the remainder lacks a known reason. Recorded for this sample are about 270,000 clones; about nine tenths of them occurred a single time. The ten biggest clones cover about 2.3% of the sample. The sequencing sample was made of PBMCs or T cells enriched from blood (not recorded which). The receptors were gathered from a woman between 35 and 50 years old with acute COVID-19.

This chain joins TRBV11-3 and TRBJ1-4; D ambiguous. V dropped 9 bases and J dropped 8 bases, with 10 bases sitting between them. Germline CDR1 and CDR2: SGHNT and YENEEA. CDR3 length equals 11 residues. The CDR3 bases are TGTGCCAGATGGGAGTGGGAAAAACTGTTTTTT. Its translation is CARWEWEKLFF.

This chain uses TRBV28 with TRBJ2-3; maybe TRBD1 (7 bases). The length of the CDR3 is 16 residues. Trimming removed 5 bases at V and 0 bases at J, with 15 bases between. Germline V lookup: CDR1 MDHEN, CDR2 SYDVKM. The CDR3 DNA follows: TGTGCCAGCAGTCCGACAGGGCGGGGTAGCACAGATACGCAGTATTTT. This encodes CASSPTGRGSTDTQYF.

The genes are TRBV2 and TRBJ1-3, with 9 bases identical to TRBD1. The J segment lost 4 bases and the V segment lost 4 bases, leaving 5 bases of the junction unmatched. Per the germline V gene, CDR1 is SNHLY and CDR2 is FYNNEI. The CDR3 covers 15 residues. The CDR3 DNA reads TGTGCCAGCAGTGTACAGGGGGCTCGAGGAAACACCATATATTTT. Translating gives CASSVQGARGNTIYF.

This chain uses TRBV14 with TRBJ2-1; 10 positions match TRBD1. V was pared by 4 bases and J by 1 base, with 4 bases of the junction left unmatched. The germline V gene encodes CDR1 SGHDN and CDR2 FVKESK. This CDR3 has 16 amino acids. The CDR3 region has the DNA TGTGCCAGCAGCCTCTGGACAGGGGGGTCCTACAATGAGCAGTTCTTC. Protein product: CASSLWTGGSYNEQFF. The whole variable domain, filled in from reference TRBV14 and TRBJ2-1, reads EAGVTQFPSHSVIEKGQTVTLRCDPISGHDNLYWYRRVMGKEIKFLLHFVKESKQDESGMPNNRFLAERTGGTYSTLKVQPAELEDSGVYFCASSLWTGGSYNEQFFGPGTRLTVL.